A single sample is the source of the 11 T cell receptor beta chains below, sequenced in a study of response to subunit inactivated influenza vaccine. A single record per CDR3 protein comes from TCRdb applying MiXCR to the RT-PCR reads. The table lists roughly 650,000 distinct CDR3 sequences, approximately 15% of them singletons. Sequencing was performed on PBMCs from blood, taken 11 to 12 days after vaccination. These TCRs come from a man aged 50 to 59 who received an inactivated influenza vaccine.

J is TRBJ2-5 and V is TRBV7-2; the match to TRBD2 covers 7 bases. Germline V gene data show CDR1 as SGHTA and CDR2 as FQGNSA. V dropped 1 base and J dropped 5; count of bases not matched to a gene: 10. The length of the CDR3 is 16 residues. The chain's CDR3 is CASSLVGLASGETQYF. The CDR3 nucleotides read TGTGCCAGCAGCTTAGTAGGCTTGGCTAGCGGTGAGACCCAGTACTTC.

This clonotype occurred a few times. The chain employs TRBV20-1 and TRBJ2-3, with 9 bases lining up with TRBD1. The CDR3 totals 16 residues. With 6 bases clipped from V and 7 bases from J, the junction kept 17 bases outside the gene matches. Germline CDR1 reads DFQATT; CDR2 reads SNEGSKA (reference sequence). The CDR3 spells CSARASGTGTWHTQYF. The CDR3 DNA reads as TGCAGTGCAAGGGCCTCCGGGACAGGGACTTGGCATACGCAGTATTTT.

This clonotype was counted many times. The rearrangement joins TRBV28 to TRBJ2-3, with a weak D call TRBD1 (5 bases). Looked up from germline, CDR1 is MDHEN and CDR2 is SYDVKM. This CDR3 is 15 amino acids long. Trimming took off 2 bases at V and 1 base at J, with 10 bases between the two ends. The CDR3 DNA follows: TGTGCCAGCAGTTTAATAGACAGCCGCACAGATACGCAGTATTTT. Translated, it gives CASSLIDSRTDTQYF. Full variable domain (remainder filled in from reference TRBV28 and TRBJ2-3): DVKVTQSSRYLVKRTGEKVFLECVQDMDHENMFWYRQDPGLGLRLIYFSYDVKMKEKGDIPEGYSVSREKKERFSLILESASTNQTSMYLCASSLIDSRTDTQYFGPGTRLTVL.

The J gene is TRBJ2-3, the V gene TRBV20-1; possibly TRBD2 for D (5 bases). V dropped 1 base and J dropped 2 bases, with 10 bases sitting between them. The CDR3 sequence is 14 residues long. Germline CDR1 reads DFQATT; CDR2 reads SNEGSKA (reference sequence). CDR3 residues: CSARVTRITDTQYF. CDR3 bases: TGCAGTGCTAGAGTTACTAGAATCACAGATACGCAGTATTTT.

The chain uses TRBV6-1 and TRBJ1-1; unclear D gene. Looked up from germline, CDR1 is MNHNS and CDR2 is SASEGT. V dropped 7 bases and J dropped 0 bases, with 9 bases sitting between them. CDR3 size: 13 residues. The CDR3 DNA is TGTGCCAGCATAGGACTCCTGAACACTGAAGCTTTCTTT. It codes for CASIGLLNTEAFF.

The V gene is TRBV5-5, the J gene TRBJ1-3; D is possibly TRBD1 (5 bases). Germline V gene lookup returns CDR1 SGHKS and CDR2 YYEKEE (reference sequence). The CDR3 length is 15 residues. V lost 3 bases, J lost 4 bases, and 14 bases lay in between. DNA for the CDR3: TGTGCCAGCAGCTCCGGGACCCTGGGAGGAAACACCATATATTTT. Residues: CASSSGTLGGNTIYF. Full variable domain (remainder filled in from reference TRBV5-5 and TRBJ1-3): DAGVTQSPTHLIKTRGQQVTLRCSPISGHKSVSWYQQVLGQGPQFIFQYYEKEERGRGNFPDRFSARQFPNYSSELNVNALLLGDSALYLCASSSGTLGGNTIYFGEGSWLTVV.

The gene calls are TRBV30 and TRBJ2-1; 10 bases are a match to TRBD2. The CDR3 length is 11 residues. The V gene's germline CDR1 is GTSNPN and CDR2 SVGIG (reference sequence). With 4 bases clipped from V and 14 bases from J, the junction kept 5 bases outside the gene matches. Here the CDR3 DNA reads TGTGCCTGGACTAGCGGGAGTCAAAAGTTCTTC. Its protein is CAWTSGSQKFF. The full variable domain, rest sourced from reference TRBV30 and TRBJ2-1, is SQTIHQWPATLVQPVGSPLSLECTVEGTSNPNLYWYRQAAGRGLQLLFYSVGIGQISSEVPQNLSASRPQDRQFILSSKKLLLSDSGFYLCAWTSGSQKFFGPGTRLTVL.

This clonotype was seen at least ten times. The V call is TRBV12-3 or TRBV12-4, the J call TRBJ1-1; tentatively, D is TRBD1 (5 bases). V lost 3 bases and J 3 bases, leaving 8 bases between the germline ends. The CDR3 consists of 13 residues. CDR3 DNA sequence: TGTGCCAGCAGTTTGCAGGGACACACTGAAGCTTTCTTT. Encoded protein: CASSLQGHTEAFF.

The rearrangement links TRBV12-3 or TRBV12-4 to TRBJ2-2; TRBD2 aligns across 15 bases. The CDR3 runs 17 residues. V shed 7 bases, J shed 7 bases, and the junction held 10 bases outside the gene matches. CDR3 in amino acids: CASTGLAGGPRFGELFF. Here the CDR3 DNA reads TGTGCCAGCACCGGACTAGCGGGGGGGCCTCGTTTCGGGGAGCTGTTTTTT.

There are many counts of this clonotype. This chain uses TRBV20-1 with TRBJ1-2; D might be TRBD1 (5 bases). The germline V and J ends were trimmed by 1 base and 6 bases, with 12 bases remaining between them. The CDR3 runs 13 residues. CDR1 and CDR2 from the germline V gene are DFQATT and SNEGSKA (reference sequence). The CDR3 is CSARAGHLDGYTF. The DNA of the CDR3 is TGCAGTGCTAGAGCAGGGCACCTGGATGGCTACACCTTC.

This clonotype showed up many times. V and J are TRBV12-3 or TRBV12-4 and TRBJ2-5, with D unresolved. This CDR3 has 15 amino acids. The germline V and J ends were trimmed by 4 bases and 1 base, with 13 bases remaining between them. The DNA for the CDR3 is TGTGCCAGCAGTTCCAACTTACTCTCCCAAGAGACCCAGTACTTC. Its protein is CASSSNLLSQETQYF.